This T cell receptor beta chain originates from a study of lymphopenia after photon versus proton radiotherapy. Data came from immunoSEQ multiplex PCR; TCRdb stores just in-frame clones and leaves some out. The top ten clones hold 18% of a sample with around 20,000 clones, 85% of them seen once. CDR3 size: 11 residues. CDR1 is SNHLY and CDR2 is FYNNEI in the germline V gene. V lost 8 bases to trimming and J lost 15 bases; unmatched junction nucleotides: 10. Study findings and constraints: In patients who died, overall survival fell as post-nadir TCR diversity dropped more.

A note on this clone: What it binds is unknown.

Here the sequenced sample was peripheral blood, taken from a patient treated with photon-based radiotherapy. The receptor comes from a man aged 60 to 69 with pancreatic cancer. The gene calls are TRBV2 and TRBJ2-1, with TRBD1 matching over 7 bases. CDR3 in amino acids: CASSRTGRRFF. As DNA, the CDR3 is TGTGCCAGCTCGCGGACAGGCAGACGGTTCTTC.